This TCR beta chain was identified during a study of CD4 T cells in relation to SARS-CoV-2 and coronaviruses. Sequencing was performed with immunoSEQ multiplex PCR; in TCRdb, only in-frame clones are kept and a portion is missing. The sample holds 36,000 or so clones, around 80% seen once. A word on this clone: Its antigen remains unidentified.

Looked up from germline, CDR1 is SGHTA and CDR2 is FQGTGA. The CDR3 covers 13 residues. The V gene end was trimmed by 4 bases and the J gene end by 4 bases; junction bases not matched to a gene: 3. Study-wide results and limits: No crossreactivity against non-spike viral proteins was tested here.

The sequencing input was memory CD4+ T cells from PBMCs, cultured in vitro. The receptor's source is an adult with COVID-19. The chain links TRBV7-3 to TRBJ1-1, with 7 positions matching TRBD1. The DNA for the CDR3 is TGTGCCAGCAGCTCTGACAGGGTCACTGAAGCTTTCTTT. Protein: CASSSDRVTEAFF.